The clone carrying this T cell receptor beta chain was counted between two and nine times. The data are from a study of beta chain features in type 1 diabetes. TCRB transcripts that were expressed got sequenced, as all of the isolated RNA had been reverse transcribed. Sequenced by immunoSEQ multiplex PCR; TCRdb stores in-frame clones only, minus some. Here the sample spans more than 110,000 clones, about 7.1% being singletons. The TCR sequence derives from a woman under 40 in good health. Sample: central memory CD4+ T cells from blood.

The CDR3 here is CAISRTAAGEETQYF. DNA for the CDR3: TGTGCCATCTCAAGGACAGCAGCGGGGGAAGAGACCCAGTACTTC. The chain is built from TRBV10-3 and TRBJ2-5; the match to TRBD2 covers 8 bases. V lost 8 bases to trimming and J lost 3 bases; unmatched junction nucleotides: 11. This CDR3 spans 15 amino acids. Germline values: CDR1 ENHRY, CDR2 SYGVKD.